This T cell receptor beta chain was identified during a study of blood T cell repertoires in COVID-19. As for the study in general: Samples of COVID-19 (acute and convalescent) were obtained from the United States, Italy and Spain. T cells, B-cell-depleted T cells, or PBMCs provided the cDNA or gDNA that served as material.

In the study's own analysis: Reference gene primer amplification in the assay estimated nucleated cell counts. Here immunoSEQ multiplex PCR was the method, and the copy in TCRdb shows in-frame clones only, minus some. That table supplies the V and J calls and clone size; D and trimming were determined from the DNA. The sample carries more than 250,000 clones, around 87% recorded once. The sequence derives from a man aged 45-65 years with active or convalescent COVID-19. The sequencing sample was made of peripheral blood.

DNA for the CDR3: TGTGCCAGTAGTATGGAATGGGGGCTTAGCAATCAGCCCCAGCATTTT. Protein: CASSMEWGLSNQPQHF. The J gene is TRBJ1-5, the V gene TRBV19; D possibly corresponds to TRBD1 (6 bases). The length of the CDR3 is 16 residues. Looked up from germline, CDR1 is LNHDA and CDR2 is SQIVND (reference sequence). V lost 3 bases and J 0 bases, leaving 12 bases between the germline ends.